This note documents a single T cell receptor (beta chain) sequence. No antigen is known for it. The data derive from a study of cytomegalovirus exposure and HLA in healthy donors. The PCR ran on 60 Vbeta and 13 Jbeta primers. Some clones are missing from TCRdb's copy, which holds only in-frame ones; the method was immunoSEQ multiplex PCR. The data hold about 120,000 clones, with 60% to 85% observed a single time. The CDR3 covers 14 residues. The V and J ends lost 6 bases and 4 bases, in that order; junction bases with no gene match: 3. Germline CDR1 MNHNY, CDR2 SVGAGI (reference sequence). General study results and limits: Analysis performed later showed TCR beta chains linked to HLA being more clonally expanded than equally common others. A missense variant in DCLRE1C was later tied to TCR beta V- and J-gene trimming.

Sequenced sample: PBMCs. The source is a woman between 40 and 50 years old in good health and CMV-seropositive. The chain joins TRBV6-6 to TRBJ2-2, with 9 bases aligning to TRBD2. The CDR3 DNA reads TGTGCCAGCAGGCCAGCGGGGGGCACCGGGGAGCTGTTTTTT. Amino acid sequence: CASRPAGGTGELFF.